This T cell receptor beta chain originates from a study of shared clonotypes between healthy human individuals. The CDR3 totals 14 residues. Trimming shortened V by 1 base and J by 5 bases, and 11 bases separated the two germline ends. Germline values: CDR1 LNHDA, CDR2 SQIVND (reference sequence). Comment on this clone: The sample has other DNA sequences that encode this CDR3 too.

Sequencing was performed with immunoSEQ multiplex PCR; in TCRdb, only in-frame clones are kept and a portion is missing. The sample consists of about 450,000 clones, around 79% of them appearing once. V usage is TRBV19 and J usage is TRBJ1-1; a weak D match, TRBD1 (5 bases). This clonotype was obtained from a woman between 40 and 50 years old in good health. Some clones in this sample may be carry-over from other donors' samples. The source material was PBMCs. This CDR3 is CASSIGGGGTEAFF. The CDR3 region has the DNA TGTGCCAGTAGTATAGGGGGGGGAGGAACTGAAGCTTTCTTT.